The 27 T cell receptor beta chains below come from one sample, sequenced in a study of CD8 T cells in Susac syndrome. The RNA input was roughly 0.5 to 1 ug, and it was reverse transcribed with random hexamers. TCRdb processed the immunoSEQ multiplex PCR reads anew with MiXCR; each CDR3 protein has one entry. The sample has around 230,000 distinct CDR3 sequences; roughly 95% are singletons. The sample taken for sequencing was CD4+ T cells from PBMCs. Every receptor here comes from a human donor with Susac syndrome.

The V call is TRBV5-6, the J call TRBJ2-3; the D is unclear. The CDR3 consists of 13 residues. Germline CDR1 and CDR2: SGHDT and YYEEEE. V was clipped by 3 bases and J by 2 bases, with 7 bases between them. Here the CDR3 DNA reads TGTGCCAGCAGCTGGCAGCACACAGATACGCAGTATTTT. Residues: CASSWQHTDTQYF. The full variable domain, with the rest looked up from reference TRBV5-6 and TRBJ2-3, is DAGVTQSPTHLIKTRGQQVTLRCSPKSGHDTVSWYQQALGQGPQFIFQYYEEEERQRGNFPDRFSGHQFPNYSSELNVNALLLGDSALYLCASSWQHTDTQYFGPGTRLTVL.

The J gene is TRBJ2-7, the V gene TRBV30; TRBD1 matches at 10 bases. Germline-derived CDR1 and CDR2 are GTSNPN and SVGIG (reference sequence). J lost 2 bases, V lost 4 bases, and 8 bases had no gene match. There are 15 residues in the CDR3. In DNA, the CDR3 is TGTGCCTGGAATCGGGGGACAGGGGCCCCCTACGAGCAGTACTTC. Amino acid sequence: CAWNRGTGAPYEQYF.

The chain joins TRBV4-1 to TRBJ2-1, with 10 bases fitting TRBD2. V shed 1 base and J 7 bases; nucleotides not matched to a gene: 10. The germline CDR1 and CDR2 sequences are MGHRA and YSYEKL. The CDR3 is 17 amino acids. CDR3 protein: CASSQGAAGGPGNEQFF. Written as DNA, the CDR3 is TGCGCCAGCAGCCAAGGAGCAGCGGGAGGGCCTGGTAATGAGCAGTTCTTC.

This rearrangement joins TRBV5-1 to TRBJ2-7, with 12 positions matching TRBD2. V lost 5 bases to trimming and J lost 5 bases; unmatched junction nucleotides: 20. Per germline, CDR1 SGHRS and CDR2 YFSETQ. The CDR3 is 19 amino acids. For the CDR3, the DNA is TGCGCCAGCAGACTGCCGGACAGGTCGACTAGCGGGAGTGGGAACGAGCAGTACTTC. This sequence encodes CASRLPDRSTSGSGNEQYF. The whole variable domain, filled in from reference TRBV5-1 and TRBJ2-7, reads KAGVTQTPRYLIKTRGQQVTLSCSPISGHRSVSWYQQTPGQGLQFLFEYFSETQRNKGNFPGRFSGRQFSNSRSEMNVSTLELGDSALYLCASRLPDRSTSGSGNEQYFGPGTRLTVT.

V usage is TRBV19 and J usage is TRBJ2-2; perhaps TRBD1 as D (6 bases). Trimming stripped 6 bases from V and 2 bases from J, with 10 bases between. The CDR3 runs 14 residues. Germline lookup yields CDR1 LNHDA and CDR2 SQIVND (reference sequence). The CDR3 reads CASREGENTGELFF. For the CDR3, the DNA is TGTGCCAGTAGAGAGGGGGAAAACACCGGGGAGCTGTTTTTT.

The chain employs TRBV12-3 or TRBV12-4 and TRBJ2-7; the D gene is possibly TRBD2 (6 bases). V shed 8 bases and J shed 0 bases, with 8 bases lying between them. This CDR3 has 12 residues. Here the CDR3 reads CASDGSSYEQYF. The CDR3 nucleotides are TGTGCCAGCGACGGGAGCTCCTACGAGCAGTACTTC.

The V gene is TRBV5-1, the J gene TRBJ2-7, with unresolved D. The CDR3 contains 14 residues. From germline, CDR1 is SGHRS and CDR2 YFSETQ. V was shortened by 1 base and J by 6 bases, with 14 bases between the two germline ends. This CDR3 reads CASSLRVSTGEQYF. CDR3 nucleotides: TGCGCCAGCAGCTTGAGGGTATCAACGGGCGAGCAGTACTTC. Together with reference TRBV5-1 and TRBJ2-7, the CDR3 gives the full variable domain: KAGVTQTPRYLIKTRGQQVTLSCSPISGHRSVSWYQQTPGQGLQFLFEYFSETQRNKGNFPGRFSGRQFSNSRSEMNVSTLELGDSALYLCASSLRVSTGEQYFGPGTRLTVT.

This clonotype was seen once. V is TRBV12-3 or TRBV12-4 and J is TRBJ1-5, with D uncertain. V was cut by 0 bases and J by 3 bases, with 6 bases left in between. This CDR3 region has 14 residues. CDR3 nucleotides: TGTGCCAGCAGTTTAGCACCGATCAATCAGCCCCAGCATTTT. Protein: CASSLAPINQPQHF.

This chain joins TRBV18 and TRBJ2-7; a weak D match, TRBD1 (6 bases). Deletions cut 1 base from V and 0 bases from J, with 10 bases between. This CDR3 has 15 amino acids. Germline V gives CDR1 KGHSH, CDR2 LQKENI. CDR3 protein: CASSPQPGDSYEQYF. DNA of the CDR3: TGTGCCAGCTCACCACAACCAGGGGACTCCTACGAGCAGTACTTC. Combining the CDR3 with reference TRBV18 and TRBJ2-7 gives the whole variable domain NAGVMQNPRHLVRRRGQEARLRCSPMKGHSHVYWYRQLPEEGLKFMVYLQKENIIDESGMPKERFSAEFPKEGPSILRIQQVVRGDSAAYFCASSPQPGDSYEQYFGPGTRLTVT.

The rearrangement links TRBV6-5 to TRBJ2-7, with TRBD2 matching 8 bases. V shed 6 bases and J 4 bases; nucleotides not matched to a gene: 11. The V gene's germline CDR1 is MNHEY and CDR2 SVGAGI. The CDR3 is made up of 15 amino acids. CDR3 protein: CASRPRSGSMYEQYF. CDR3 DNA: TGTGCCAGCAGGCCACGAAGCGGGAGTATGTACGAGCAGTACTTC.

V is TRBV20-1 and J is TRBJ2-7; TRBD2 is a possible D gene (6 bases). The V gene's germline CDR1 is DFQATT and CDR2 SNEGSKA (reference sequence). The V end lost 2 bases, the J end lost 3 bases, and 17 bases lay between the germline ends. This CDR3 contains 15 residues. CDR3 DNA: TGCAGTGCTAGACCTTTGGAGGGGTCAGTCTACGAGCAGTACTTC. Its protein product is CSARPLEGSVYEQYF.

CDR3 sequence: CASSETGGTNIQYF. The CDR3 nucleotides are TGTGCCAGCAGCGAGACAGGGGGCACGAACATTCAGTACTTC. The chain couples TRBV6-4 to TRBJ2-4; 10 nucleotides agree with TRBD1. Trimming cost V 6 bases and J 7 bases; bases outside gene matches: 6. The CDR3 is made up of 14 amino acids. The germline CDR1 and CDR2 sequences are MRHNA and SNTAGT.

The chain carries TRBV7-8 and TRBJ2-7, with D possibly TRBD1 on 7 matching bases. V was shortened by 3 bases and J by 2 bases, with 11 bases between the two germline ends. In germline, CDR1 is SGHVS, CDR2 FQNEAQ. The CDR3 totals 14 residues. CDR3 nucleotides: TGTGCCAGCAGCTTGCGCAGGGGGGCCTACGAGCAGTACTTC. This gives the protein CASSLRRGAYEQYF.

The chain uses TRBV28 and TRBJ1-2; D is undetermined. This CDR3 spans 16 amino acids. CDR1 MDHEN and CDR2 SYDVKM come from the germline V gene. V lost 4 bases and J 7 bases, leaving 22 bases between the germline ends. CDR3 loop: CASSSFEVGVWGGYTF. The CDR3 coding sequence is TGTGCCAGCAGTTCATTCGAGGTTGGCGTATGGGGTGGCTACACCTTC.

This clonotype was seen a single time. The chain is built from TRBV14 and TRBJ1-5, with D possibly being TRBD1 (5 bases). The CDR3 is made up of 13 amino acids. V dropped 5 bases and J dropped 3 bases, with 8 bases sitting between them. The germline CDR1 and CDR2 sequences are SGHDN and FVKESK. CDR3 residues: CASSRGVNQPQHF. CDR3 nucleotides: TGTGCCAGCAGCAGGGGAGTCAATCAGCCCCAGCATTTT.

The rearrangement links TRBV7-3 to TRBJ1-2; D gene ambiguous. The CDR3 is 14 amino acids. CDR1 is SGHTA, CDR2 FQGTGA, per germline. V gave up 4 bases and J gave up 0 bases, with 9 bases separating them. CDR3 loop: CASSSDGSNYGYTF. CDR3 coding DNA: TGTGCCAGCAGCTCGGACGGGTCTAACTATGGCTACACCTTC. The entire variable domain, with the rest obtained from reference TRBV7-3 and TRBJ1-2, is as follows: GAGVSQTPSNKVTEKGKYVELRCDPISGHTALYWYRQSLGQGPEFLIYFQGTGAADDSGLPNDRFFAVRPEGSVSTLKIQRTERGDSAVYLCASSSDGSNYGYTFGSGTRLTVV.

This sequence joins TRBV29-1 and TRBJ1-5; TRBD1 matches at 8 bases. The germline CDR1 and CDR2 sequences are SQVTM and ANQGSEA. Germline trimming cut 6 bases from V and 6 bases from J; bases unmatched to any gene: 16. The CDR3 spans 16 residues. DNA for the CDR3: TGCAGCGTCCCCGCAAATTCGGGACAGGTTGGTCAGCCCCAGCATTTT. It translates to CSVPANSGQVGQPQHF.

The rearrangement links TRBV29-1 to TRBJ2-7, with D maybe TRBD1 (7 bases). The length of the CDR3 is 13 residues. Looked up from germline, CDR1 is SQVTM and CDR2 is ANQGSEA. V was shortened by 4 bases and J by 1 base, with 11 bases between the two germline ends. CDR3: CSVARGVSYEQYF. The CDR3 coding sequence is TGCAGCGTTGCCAGGGGGGTATCCTACGAGCAGTACTTC.

The J gene is TRBJ1-2, the V gene TRBV19; maybe TRBD1 (6 bases). Looked up from germline, CDR1 is LNHDA and CDR2 is SQIVND (reference sequence). V lost 4 bases to trimming and J lost 3 bases, with 9 bases between them. The CDR3 covers 13 residues. The CDR3: CASSTGVYYGYTF. CDR3 in DNA: TGTGCCAGTAGTACAGGGGTTTACTATGGCTACACCTTC.

The DNA of the CDR3 is TGTGCCAGCAGCCAAGAGTATGAACAAGAGACCCAGTACTTC. The encoded protein is CASSQEYEQETQYF. The chain carries TRBV3-1 and TRBJ2-5; D is uncertain. Germline V lookup: CDR1 LGHDT, CDR2 YNNKEL (reference sequence). There are 14 residues in the CDR3. Trimming took 0 bases from V and 2 from J, leaving 7 bases between them.

The V call is TRBV29-1, the J call TRBJ1-4; D ambiguous. Trimming removed 6 bases from V and 7 bases from J, with 15 bases in between. This CDR3 has 13 residues. Germline V gives CDR1 SQVTM, CDR2 ANQGSEA. In DNA, the CDR3 is TGCAGCGTGGCGACGGGGTCCGGTGAAAAACTGTTTTTT. Its translation is CSVATGSGEKLFF.

The genes are TRBV6-5 and TRBJ2-5; weak D call: TRBD1 (6 bases). CDR3 length equals 14 residues. The V gene's germline CDR1 is MNHEY and CDR2 SVGAGI. Trimming shortened V by 6 bases and J by 1 base, and 12 bases separated the two germline ends. CDR3 protein: CASSPGTLQETQYF. In nucleotides, the CDR3 is TGTGCCAGCAGCCCCGGGACACTCCAAGAGACCCAGTACTTC.

This chain links TRBV12-3 or TRBV12-4 with TRBJ2-7; 9 bases are a match to TRBD2. V was pared by 6 bases and J by 8 bases, with 11 bases of the junction left unmatched. The CDR3 consists of 14 residues. The CDR3, as DNA: TGTGCCAGCAGCCCCGGGACTAGCTTAAGAAAGCAGTACTTC. Protein sequence: CASSPGTSLRKQYF.

This clonotype was observed a single time. The gene calls are TRBV28 and TRBJ1-2; possible D gene TRBD1, 5 bases. The ends were cut back, 6 bases at V and 7 bases at J, with 15 bases in the middle. CDR3 length equals 13 residues. The germline gives CDR1 MDHEN, CDR2 SYDVKM. CDR3 amino acids: CASSPPDRGGYTF. Written as DNA, the CDR3 is TGTGCCAGCAGCCCCCCCGACAGAGGTGGCTACACCTTC.

This chain uses TRBV29-1 with TRBJ1-2; maybe TRBD1 (5 bases). The ends were cut back, 3 bases at V and 8 bases at J, with 19 bases in the middle. The CDR3 length is 14 residues. Germline-derived CDR1 and CDR2 are SQVTM and ANQGSEA. Here the CDR3 reads CSVDLGRGDAGYTF. The CDR3 DNA reads as TGCAGCGTTGATCTCGGACGGGGGGATGCGGGCTACACCTTC.

The chain uses TRBV29-1 and TRBJ2-1, with D perhaps matching TRBD2 (5 bases). The germline V gene encodes CDR1 SQVTM and CDR2 ANQGSEA. V was shortened by 4 bases and J by 8 bases, with 9 bases between the two germline ends. The CDR3 runs 11 residues. The chain's CDR3 is CSVGGSDEQFF. As DNA, the CDR3 is TGCAGCGTTGGAGGGTCCGATGAGCAGTTCTTC.

This clonotype was seen once. The chain joins TRBV12-5 to TRBJ1-1; D is undetermined. There are 15 residues in the CDR3. Looked up from germline, CDR1 is LGHNT and CDR2 is FRNRAP. V was trimmed by 0 bases and J by 1 base, leaving 9 bases between them. The CDR3 region is CASGLVRHGNTEAFF. DNA of the CDR3: TGTGCTAGTGGTTTGGTACGTCACGGGAACACTGAAGCTTTCTTT.